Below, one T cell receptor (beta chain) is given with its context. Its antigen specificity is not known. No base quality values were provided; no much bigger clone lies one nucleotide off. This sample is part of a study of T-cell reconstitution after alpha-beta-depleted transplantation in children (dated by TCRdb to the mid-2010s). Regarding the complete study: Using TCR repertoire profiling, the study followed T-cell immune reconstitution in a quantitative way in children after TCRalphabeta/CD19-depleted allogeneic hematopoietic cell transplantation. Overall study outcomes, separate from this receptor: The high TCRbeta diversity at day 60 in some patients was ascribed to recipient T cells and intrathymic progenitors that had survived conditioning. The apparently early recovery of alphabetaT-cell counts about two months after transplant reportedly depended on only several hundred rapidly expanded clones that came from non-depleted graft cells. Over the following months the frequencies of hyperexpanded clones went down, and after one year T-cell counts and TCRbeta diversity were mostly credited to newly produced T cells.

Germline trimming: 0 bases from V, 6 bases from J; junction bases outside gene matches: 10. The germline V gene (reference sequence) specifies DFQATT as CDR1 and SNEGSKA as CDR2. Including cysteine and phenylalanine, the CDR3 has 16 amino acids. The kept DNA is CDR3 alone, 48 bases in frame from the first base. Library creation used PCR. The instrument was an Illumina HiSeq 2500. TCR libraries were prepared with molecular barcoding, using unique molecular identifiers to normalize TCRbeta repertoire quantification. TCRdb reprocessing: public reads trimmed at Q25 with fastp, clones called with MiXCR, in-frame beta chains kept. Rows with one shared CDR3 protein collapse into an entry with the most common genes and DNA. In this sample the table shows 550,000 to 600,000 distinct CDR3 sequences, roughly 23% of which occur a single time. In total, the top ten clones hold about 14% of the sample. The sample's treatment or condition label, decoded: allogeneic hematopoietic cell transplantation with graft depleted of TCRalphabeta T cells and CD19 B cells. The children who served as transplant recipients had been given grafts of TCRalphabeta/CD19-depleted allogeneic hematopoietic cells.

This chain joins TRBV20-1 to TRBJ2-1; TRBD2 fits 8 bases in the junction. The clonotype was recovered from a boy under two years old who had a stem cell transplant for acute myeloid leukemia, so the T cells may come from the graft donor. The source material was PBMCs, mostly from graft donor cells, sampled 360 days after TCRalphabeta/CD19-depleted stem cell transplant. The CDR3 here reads CSARDFTGGRSNEQFF. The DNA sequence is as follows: TGCAGTGCTAGAGATTTTACGGGGGGGCGGAGCAATGAGCAGTTCTTC.